A selection of T cell receptor beta chains follows, all from one sample in a study of blood T cell repertoires in COVID-19. Using immunoSEQ multiplex PCR, the repertoire was profiled, and TCRdb retains in-frame clones only, with some absent. In the table there are around 150,000 clones, about four fifths of which are singletons. Sample: PBMCs or T cells enriched from blood (not recorded which). These receptor sequences come from a woman aged 45-65 years with acute COVID-19. Each CDR3 is given with its conserved first and last residue. The D gene is left open where the match is weak. A row's size may be missing; if present it is once, few, many or a size class.

abundance | j_gene | d_gene | v_gene | CDR3nt | CDR3aa
once | TRBJ2-1 | TRBD2 | TRBV19 | TGTGCCAGCAGAAGTCGGCGGGAGAGATACAATGAGCAGTTCTTC | CASRSRRERYNEQFF
- | TRBJ2-3 | - | TRBV7-2 | TGTGCCAGCAGGCTCGTTGGGCCCATTACGCAGTATTTT | CASRLVGPITQYF
few | TRBJ2-1 | TRBD1 | TRBV19 | TGTGCCAGTACCCTCCTCCCAGGGGGCTCCTACAATGAGCAGTTCTTC | CASTLLPGGSYNEQFF
- | TRBJ2-7 | TRBD2 | TRBV6-5 | TGTGCCAGCAGTTATACTAGACTAGCGGGTATATACGAGCAGTACTTC | CASSYTRLAGIYEQYF
- | TRBJ2-7 | TRBD1 | TRBV11-1 | TGTGCCAGCAGCTTAGAGACAGGGGGCATTTTCGAGCAGTACTTC | CASSLETGGIFEQYF
- | TRBJ2-1 | TRBD2 | TRBV5-1 | TGCGCCAGCAGCTTGGGGGGGACTAGCGCTCTCAATGAGCAGTTCTTC | CASSLGGTSALNEQFF
- | TRBJ2-7 | - | TRBV5-1 | TGCGCCAGCAGCTTTGATCCCGGGACAACGGGGTACGAGCAGTACTTC | CASSFDPGTTGYEQYF
few | TRBJ2-2 | - | TRBV3-1/TRBV3-2 | TGTGCCAGCAGCCCGAGTACCGGGGAGCTGTTTTTT | CASSPSTGELFF
once | TRBJ2-3 | - | TRBV7-9 | TGTGCCAGTTCACGGGGAGAAACAGATACGCAGTATTTT | CASSRGETDTQYF
- | TRBJ1-1 | - | TRBV3-1/TRBV3-2 | TGTGCCAGCAGCCAAGCGACTGAAGCTTTCTTT | CASSQATEAFF
- | TRBJ2-2 | TRBD2 | TRBV4-2 | TGTGCCAGCAGCCAAGTGTCTAGCGGGATTAACACCGGGGAGCTGTTTTTT | CASSQVSSGINTGELFF
- | TRBJ2-3 | TRBD2 | TRBV9 | TGTGCCAGCAGCGACTCGGGGGGACTAGCGGCTAAAAAGTATTTT | CASSDSGGLAAKKYF
- | TRBJ2-3 | TRBD2 | TRBV9 | TGTGCCAGCAGCCCGGGGGGGGGCCCGCAGTATTTT | CASSPGGGPQYF